This TCR beta chain was retrieved from a study of cytomegalovirus exposure and HLA in healthy donors. About this clone itself: The target antigen is unknown.

Findings of the study overall: CMV serostatus stood as the only immune exposure information on hand. Analysis was carried out at a later point, and it linked a missense DCLRE1C variant to TCR beta V- and J-gene trimming.

PCR employed 60 Vbeta and 13 Jbeta primers. Data came from immunoSEQ multiplex PCR; TCRdb stores just in-frame clones and leaves some out. Found here are roughly 110,000 clones, approximately 80% of them singletons; the top ten hold under 2%. This CDR3 is 17 amino acids long. The germline CDR1 and CDR2 sequences are SGHRS and YFSETQ. V was trimmed by 0 bases and J by 7 bases, leaving 22 bases between them. The source material was PBMCs. This chain uses TRBV5-1 with TRBJ1-1; TRBD1 might be the D (5 bases). The receptor was derived from a man between 50 and 59 years old in good health and CMV-seronegative. The CDR3 DNA is TGCGCCAGCAGCTTGGGGGCCGGGGGAATTCTATCCTTTGAAGCTTTCTTT. It specifies CASSLGAGGILSFEAFF. Variable domain in full (rest from reference TRBV5-1 and TRBJ1-1): KAGVTQTPRYLIKTRGQQVTLSCSPISGHRSVSWYQQTPGQGLQFLFEYFSETQRNKGNFPGRFSGRQFSNSRSEMNVSTLELGDSALYLCASSLGAGGILSFEAFFGQGTRLTVV.